This T cell receptor (beta chain) appears in the sequencing data of a study of blood T cell repertoires in COVID-19. Overall study context: COVID-19 samples collected from the United States, Italy and Spain covered acute and convalescent phases. Sources were T cells, B-cell-depleted T cells, or PBMCs; the material itself was cDNA or gDNA.

Measured with immunoSEQ multiplex PCR; TCRdb has only the in-frame clones, and not every one. The profile shows around 130,000 clones, approximately 84% of them singletons. The receptor's source is a woman between 50 and 59 years old who had recovered from COVID-19. Source material: peripheral blood.

CDR3: CASTPAGGAGQFF. Here the CDR3 DNA reads TGTGCCAGCACCCCCGCTGGGGGGGCGGGGCAGTTCTTC. The chain joins TRBV6-5 to TRBJ2-1; D is possibly TRBD2 (7 bases). Trimming cost V 7 bases and J 12 bases, with 19 bases left between them. Looked up from germline, CDR1 is MNHEY and CDR2 is SVGAGI. CDR3 length equals 13 residues.